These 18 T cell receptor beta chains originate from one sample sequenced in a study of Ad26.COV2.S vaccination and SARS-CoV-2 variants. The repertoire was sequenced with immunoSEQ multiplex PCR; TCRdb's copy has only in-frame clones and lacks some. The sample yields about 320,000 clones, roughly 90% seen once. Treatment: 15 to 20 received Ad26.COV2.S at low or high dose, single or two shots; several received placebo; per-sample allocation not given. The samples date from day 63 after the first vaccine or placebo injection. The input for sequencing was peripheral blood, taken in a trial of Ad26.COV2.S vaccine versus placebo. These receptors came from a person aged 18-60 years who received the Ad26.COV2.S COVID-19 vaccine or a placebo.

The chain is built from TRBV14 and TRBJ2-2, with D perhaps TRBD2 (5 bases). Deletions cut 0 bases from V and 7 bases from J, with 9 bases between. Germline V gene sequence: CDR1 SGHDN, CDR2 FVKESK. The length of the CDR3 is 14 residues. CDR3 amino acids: CASSQDQRIGELFF. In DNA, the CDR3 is TGTGCCAGCAGCCAAGATCAGCGGATCGGGGAGCTGTTTTTT.

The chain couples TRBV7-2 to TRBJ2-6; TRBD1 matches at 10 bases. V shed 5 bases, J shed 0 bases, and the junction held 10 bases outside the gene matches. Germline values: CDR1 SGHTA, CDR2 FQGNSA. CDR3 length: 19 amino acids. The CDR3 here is CASSPSWTGGISGANVLTF. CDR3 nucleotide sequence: TGTGCCAGCAGCCCTAGTTGGACAGGGGGTATCTCTGGGGCCAACGTCCTGACTTTC.

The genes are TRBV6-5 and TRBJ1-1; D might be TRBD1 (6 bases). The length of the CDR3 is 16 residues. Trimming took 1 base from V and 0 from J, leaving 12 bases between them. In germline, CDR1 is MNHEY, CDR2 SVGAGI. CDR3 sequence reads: CASSYWFGGLNTEAFF. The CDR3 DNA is TGTGCCAGCAGTTACTGGTTTGGGGGGCTGAACACTGAAGCTTTCTTT.

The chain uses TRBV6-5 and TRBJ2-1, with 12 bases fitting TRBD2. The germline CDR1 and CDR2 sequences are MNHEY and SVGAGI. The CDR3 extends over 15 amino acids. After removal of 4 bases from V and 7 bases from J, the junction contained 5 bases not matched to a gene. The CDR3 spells CASSFGLAGLNEQFF. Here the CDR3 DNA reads TGTGCCAGCAGTTTCGGACTAGCGGGACTTAATGAGCAGTTCTTC.

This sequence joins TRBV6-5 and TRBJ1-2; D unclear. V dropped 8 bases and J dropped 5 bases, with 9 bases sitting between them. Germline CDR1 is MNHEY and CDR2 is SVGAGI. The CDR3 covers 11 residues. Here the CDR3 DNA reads TGTGCCAGCGGGCTTAAATATGGCTACACCTTC. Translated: CASGLKYGYTF.

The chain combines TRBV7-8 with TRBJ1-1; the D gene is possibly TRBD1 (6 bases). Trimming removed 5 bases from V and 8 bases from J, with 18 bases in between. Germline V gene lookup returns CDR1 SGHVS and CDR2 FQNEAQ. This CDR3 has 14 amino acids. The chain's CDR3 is CASSPKTGTVEAFF. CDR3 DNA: TGTGCCAGCAGCCCGAAGACAGGAACAGTCGAAGCTTTCTTT. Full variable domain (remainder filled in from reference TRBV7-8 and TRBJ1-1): GAGVSQSPRYKVAKRGQDVALRCDPISGHVSLFWYQQALGQGPEFLTYFQNEAQLDKSGLPSDRFFAERPEGSVSTLKIQRTQQEDSAVYLCASSPKTGTVEAFFGQGTRLTVV.

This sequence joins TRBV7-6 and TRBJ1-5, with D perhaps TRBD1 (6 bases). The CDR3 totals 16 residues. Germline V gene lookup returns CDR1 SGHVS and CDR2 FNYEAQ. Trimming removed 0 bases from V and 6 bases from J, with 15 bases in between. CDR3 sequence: CASSLAAGGPGQPQHF. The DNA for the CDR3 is TGTGCCAGCAGCTTAGCGGCCGGGGGGCCCGGTCAGCCCCAGCATTTT.

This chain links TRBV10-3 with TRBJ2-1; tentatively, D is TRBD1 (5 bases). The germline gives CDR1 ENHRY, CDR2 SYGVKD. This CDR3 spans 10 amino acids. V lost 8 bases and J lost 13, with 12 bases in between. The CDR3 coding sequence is TGTGCCATCGGGCAGGGTGGACAGTTCTTC. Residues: CAIGQGGQFF.

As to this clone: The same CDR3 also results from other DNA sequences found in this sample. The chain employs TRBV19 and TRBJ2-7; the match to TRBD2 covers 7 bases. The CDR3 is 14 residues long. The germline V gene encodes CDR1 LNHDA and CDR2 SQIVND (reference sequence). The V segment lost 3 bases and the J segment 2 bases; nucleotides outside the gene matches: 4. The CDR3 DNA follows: TGTGCCAGTAGTATTGGGAGGGGACCCTACGAGCAGTACTTC. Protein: CASSIGRGPYEQYF.

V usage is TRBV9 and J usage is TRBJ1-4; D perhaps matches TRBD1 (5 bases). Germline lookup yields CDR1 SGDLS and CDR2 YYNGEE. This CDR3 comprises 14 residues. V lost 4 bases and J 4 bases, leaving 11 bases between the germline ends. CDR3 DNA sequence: TGTGCCAGCAGCCGGACGGGACTTAATGAAAAACTGTTTTTT. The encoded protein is CASSRTGLNEKLFF.

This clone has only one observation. As DNA, the CDR3 is TGTGCCAGCAGTGACTCGGCAGGGGTTACTGAAGCTTTCTTT. This encodes CASSDSAGVTEAFF. This chain joins TRBV6-4 and TRBJ1-1; D might be TRBD1 (6 bases). Germline V CDR1 and CDR2: MRHNA, SNTAGT. CDR3 length: 14 amino acids. The V end was cut by 0 bases, the J end by 5 bases, with 10 bases between.

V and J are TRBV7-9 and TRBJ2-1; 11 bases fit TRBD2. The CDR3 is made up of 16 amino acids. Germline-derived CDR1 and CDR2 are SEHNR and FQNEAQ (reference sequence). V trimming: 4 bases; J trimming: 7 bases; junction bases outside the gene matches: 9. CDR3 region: CASSYLTSGAGNEQFF. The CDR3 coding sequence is TGTGCCAGCAGCTACCTGACTAGCGGGGCGGGGAATGAGCAGTTCTTC.

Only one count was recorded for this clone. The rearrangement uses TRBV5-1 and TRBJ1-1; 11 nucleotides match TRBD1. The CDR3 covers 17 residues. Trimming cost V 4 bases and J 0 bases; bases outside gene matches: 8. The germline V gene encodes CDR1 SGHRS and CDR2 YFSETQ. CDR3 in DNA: TGCGCCAGCAGCCCCTCCGGGACAGGGGGTATGAACACTGAAGCTTTCTTT. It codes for CASSPSGTGGMNTEAFF.

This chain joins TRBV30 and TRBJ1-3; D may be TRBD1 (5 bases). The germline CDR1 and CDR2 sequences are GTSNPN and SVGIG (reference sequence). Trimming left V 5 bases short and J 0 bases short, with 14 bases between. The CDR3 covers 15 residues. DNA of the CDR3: TGTGCCTGGTCACCGGGACGGATCTCTGGAAACACCATATATTTT. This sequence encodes CAWSPGRISGNTIYF.

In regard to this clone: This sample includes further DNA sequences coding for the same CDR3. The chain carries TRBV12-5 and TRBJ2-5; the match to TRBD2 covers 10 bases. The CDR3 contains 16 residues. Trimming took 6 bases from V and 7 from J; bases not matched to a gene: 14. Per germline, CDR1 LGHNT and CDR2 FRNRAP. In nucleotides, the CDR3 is TGTGCTAGTGGGGGAACTAGCGGGGAGGACTCGGGGACCCAGTACTTC. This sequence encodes CASGGTSGEDSGTQYF.

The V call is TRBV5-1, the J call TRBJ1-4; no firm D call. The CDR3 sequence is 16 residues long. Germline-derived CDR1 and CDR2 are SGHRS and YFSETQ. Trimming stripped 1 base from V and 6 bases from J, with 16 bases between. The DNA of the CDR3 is TGCGCCAGCAGCTTGCCCGACATAGTTGCGGATGAAAAACTGTTTTTT. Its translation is CASSLPDIVADEKLFF.

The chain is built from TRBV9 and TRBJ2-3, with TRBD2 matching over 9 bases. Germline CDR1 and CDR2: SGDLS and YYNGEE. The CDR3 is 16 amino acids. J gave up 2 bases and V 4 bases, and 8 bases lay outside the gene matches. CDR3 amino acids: CASSRQGLANTDTQYF. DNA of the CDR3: TGTGCCAGCAGCCGTCAGGGACTAGCAAACACAGATACGCAGTATTTT.

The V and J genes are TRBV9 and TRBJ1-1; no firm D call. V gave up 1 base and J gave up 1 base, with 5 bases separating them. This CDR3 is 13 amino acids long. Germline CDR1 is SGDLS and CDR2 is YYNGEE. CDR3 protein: CASSVSRNTEAFF. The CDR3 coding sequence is TGTGCCAGCAGCGTATCCCGGAACACTGAAGCTTTCTTT.